These 32 T cell receptor beta chains originate from one sample sequenced in a study of blood T cell repertoires in COVID-19. TCRdb's copy holds only in-frame clones and misses some; the assay was immunoSEQ multiplex PCR. Of about 200,000 clones in the sample, approximately 78% were seen once. The material sequenced was peripheral blood. The receptor source for this set is a woman of 80 years or more with COVID-19, enrolled during active disease.

V gene TRBV5-1 combines with J gene TRBJ1-1, with D possibly being TRBD1 (5 bases). This CDR3 is 19 amino acids long. The V end lost 6 bases, the J end lost 4 bases, and 31 bases lay between the germline ends. The germline V gene encodes CDR1 SGHRS and CDR2 YFSETQ. Here the CDR3 DNA reads TGCGCCAGCACCTTTCTGCCCTGGGAAATGGGACTCATAAGCACTGAAGCTTTCTTT. The encoded protein is CASTFLPWEMGLISTEAFF.

The chain is built from TRBV28 and TRBJ1-2, with D tentatively TRBD1 (5 bases). The CDR3 is 14 residues long. Germline V gene lookup returns CDR1 MDHEN and CDR2 SYDVKM. V was clipped by 3 bases and J by 7 bases, with 15 bases between them. The CDR3 protein is CASSLGLRAVGYTF. CDR3 sequence (DNA): TGTGCCAGCAGTTTGGGGCTCCGGGCGGTTGGCTACACCTTC.

This clone is a singleton in its sample. The V gene is TRBV19, the J gene TRBJ1-5, with TRBD1 matching 10 bases. J gave up 6 bases and V 4 bases, and 6 bases lay outside the gene matches. The CDR3 runs 15 residues. The germline gives CDR1 LNHDA, CDR2 SQIVND (reference sequence). CDR3 bases: TGTGCCAGTAGTAAGGACAGGGGGAACCTTCAGCCCCAGCATTTT. Protein: CASSKDRGNLQPQHF. Variable domain in full (rest from reference TRBV19 and TRBJ1-5): DGGITQSPKYLFRKEGQNVTLSCEQNLNHDAMYWYRQDPGQGLRLIYYSQIVNDFQKGDIAEGYSVSREKKESFPLTVTSAQKNPTAFYLCASSKDRGNLQPQHFGDGTRLSIL.

The chain recombines TRBV7-2 with TRBJ2-1; TRBD2 matches at 7 bases. The CDR3 is made up of 17 amino acids. Unmatched junction bases numbered 8, after V lost 3 bases and J lost 0 bases. CDR1 is SGHTA, CDR2 FQGNSA, per germline. The CDR3 reads CASSFLGGRGSYNEQFF. The DNA for the CDR3 is TGTGCCAGCAGCTTTCTAGGTGGGAGGGGCTCCTACAATGAGCAGTTCTTC. The whole variable domain, filled in from reference TRBV7-2 and TRBJ2-1, reads GAGVSQSPSNKVTEKGKDVELRCDPISGHTALYWYRQSLGQGLEFLIYFQGNSAPDKSGLPSDRFSAERTGGSVSTLTIQRTQQEDSAVYLCASSFLGGRGSYNEQFFGPGTRLTVL.

As regards this clone: The same CDR3 also results from other DNA sequences found in this sample. V usage is TRBV18 and J usage is TRBJ2-7; 9 bases align to TRBD1. V lost 0 bases, J lost 2 bases, and 2 bases stayed unmatched. The CDR3 is 15 residues long. Germline V lookup: CDR1 KGHSH, CDR2 LQKENI. CDR3 protein: CASSPPGQGAYEQYF. The CDR3 coding sequence is TGTGCCAGCTCACCACCGGGACAGGGCGCCTACGAGCAGTACTTC. Looking up the rest from reference TRBV18 and TRBJ2-7 gives the full variable domain: NAGVMQNPRHLVRRRGQEARLRCSPMKGHSHVYWYRQLPEEGLKFMVYLQKENIIDESGMPKERFSAEFPKEGPSILRIQQVVRGDSAAYFCASSPPGQGAYEQYFGPGTRLTVT.

In DNA, the CDR3 is TGCGCCAGCAGCTTGGGTGGAAGCGGGAGCAATCAGCCCCAGCATTTT. Protein: CASSLGGSGSNQPQHF. The chain employs TRBV5-1 and TRBJ1-5; D uncertain. Germline-derived CDR1 and CDR2 are SGHRS and YFSETQ. There are 16 residues in the CDR3. The V gene lost 0 bases and the J gene lost 1 base, with 11 bases spanning the gap.

V is TRBV6-5 and J is TRBJ2-5, with TRBD2 as a possible D gene (5 bases). CDR1 and CDR2 from the germline V gene are MNHEY and SVGAGI. Trimming left V 3 bases short and J 1 base short, with 9 bases between. This CDR3 contains 14 residues. In DNA, the CDR3 is TGTGCCAGCAGTTATGGGAGACCCCAAGAGACCCAGTACTTC. It translates to CASSYGRPQETQYF.

This rearrangement joins TRBV5-6 to TRBJ2-3; 14 nucleotides line up with TRBD2. Germline loops: CDR1 SGHDT, CDR2 YYEEEE. V was clipped by 4 bases and J by 4 bases; unmatched bases: 2. This CDR3 has 15 amino acids. This chain's CDR3 is CASSGTSGRPDTQYF. CDR3 bases: TGTGCCAGCAGCGGGACTAGCGGGAGACCAGATACGCAGTATTTT.

The chain employs TRBV19 and TRBJ1-4, with no clear D. Germline loops: CDR1 LNHDA, CDR2 SQIVND (reference sequence). The V end lost 7 bases, the J end lost 1 base, and 13 bases lay between the germline ends. The CDR3 runs 15 residues. DNA of the CDR3: TGTGCCAGTACTCGAAGCGGTGGAACTAATGAAAAACTGTTTTTT. Residues: CASTRSGGTNEKLFF.

The chain uses TRBV24-1 and TRBJ2-1; 10 nucleotides match TRBD2. The CDR3 loop spans 16 amino acids. J lost 3 bases, V lost 3 bases, and 4 bases had no gene match. CDR1 KGHDR and CDR2 SFDVKD come from the germline V gene. The CDR3 DNA reads as TGTGCCACCAGTGATCAAAGACTAGCGGGCTACAATGAGCAGTTCTTC. It yields the protein CATSDQRLAGYNEQFF.

There are a few counts of this clone. The chain recombines TRBV5-1 with TRBJ1-1, with TRBD1 identical over 7 bases. The germline CDR1 and CDR2 sequences are SGHRS and YFSETQ. The CDR3 is 14 amino acids. Trimming at V came to 2 bases and at J to 4 bases, leaving 5 bases not matched to a gene. The CDR3: CASSLQGPSTEAFF. As DNA, the CDR3 is TGCGCCAGCAGCTTACAGGGGCCGAGCACTGAAGCTTTCTTT.

The chain has TRBV9 and TRBJ2-3; 12 positions match TRBD2. CDR1 and CDR2 (germline): SGDLS, YYNGEE. CDR3 length equals 18 residues. V was clipped by 4 bases and J by 1 base; unmatched bases: 10. The CDR3 DNA follows: TGTGCCAGCAGCACCGGGACTAGCGGGTGGAGAGGCACAGATACGCAGTATTTT. Amino acids: CASSTGTSGWRGTDTQYF.

Only one count was recorded for this clone. V and J are TRBV5-1 and TRBJ2-2, with 8 positions matching TRBD1. Trimming took 4 bases from V and 1 from J; bases not matched to a gene: 6. The CDR3 contains 16 residues. CDR1 is SGHRS, CDR2 YFSETQ, per germline. The CDR3 DNA follows: TGCGCCAGCAGCCCGCAGGGGACAGGGAACACCGGGGAGCTGTTTTTT. Translating it yields CASSPQGTGNTGELFF.

This clone turned up a few times. CDR3 protein: CSVGTGSEKLFF. The CDR3 bases are TGCAGCGTTGGGACGGGGAGTGAAAAACTGTTTTTT. V gene TRBV29-1 combines with J gene TRBJ1-4, with unresolved D. The germline V gene has CDR1 SQVTM and CDR2 ANQGSEA. There are 12 residues in the CDR3. V lost 4 bases to trimming and J lost 7 bases, with 10 bases between them.

This clone has only a few counts. The V gene is TRBV12-3 or TRBV12-4, the J gene TRBJ1-5; 7 bases map to TRBD1. The CDR3 is 12 residues long. V dropped 6 bases and J dropped 11; count of bases not matched to a gene: 7. The CDR3 loop is CASSRKGASQHF. CDR3 sequence (DNA): TGTGCCAGCAGCCGAAAGGGGGCCTCCCAGCATTTT.

The CDR3 nucleotides are TGTGCCAGCAGCCCGGGACTAGCGGGGCGCCCTTGGGAGACCCAGTACTTC. Protein sequence: CASSPGLAGRPWETQYF. The gene calls are TRBV7-2 and TRBJ2-5; 13 positions agree with TRBD2. This CDR3 is built from 17 residues. The V and J ends lost 5 bases and 5 bases, in that order; junction bases with no gene match: 11. From germline, CDR1 is SGHTA and CDR2 FQGNSA.

The CDR3, as DNA: TGTGCCTGGGGACAACCGGTGACTGAAGCTTTCTTT. Its translation: CAWGQPVTEAFF. This rearrangement joins TRBV30 to TRBJ1-1; the D gene is possibly TRBD1 (5 bases). This CDR3 has 12 amino acids. V was pared by 5 bases and J by 5 bases, with 12 bases between. CDR1 is GTSNPN and CDR2 is SVGIG in the germline V gene (reference sequence).

This chain connects TRBV3-1 (or the pseudogene TRBV3-2) to TRBJ1-6, with 8 bases aligning to TRBD1. V was pared by 8 bases and J by 10 bases, with 13 bases of the junction left unmatched. Germline V lookup: CDR1 LGHDT, CDR2 YNNKEL (reference sequence). The CDR3 has 15 amino acids. The CDR3 region has the DNA TGTGCCAGCGCGTCCCCAGACAGGGGAAACTCACCCCTCCACTTT. It specifies CASASPDRGNSPLHF.

This clone occurred once. The gene calls are TRBV10-3 and TRBJ2-1, with TRBD2 identical over 7 bases. Trimming cost V 5 bases and J 7 bases; bases outside gene matches: 5. The germline V gene encodes CDR1 ENHRY and CDR2 SYGVKD. This CDR3 has 13 residues. The CDR3 nucleotides read TGTGCCATCAGTATCCTCGGGGGGAATGAGCAGTTCTTC. It codes for CAISILGGNEQFF.

The chain employs TRBV6-5 and TRBJ1-2; 7 bases fit TRBD1. There are 15 residues in the CDR3. V was pared by 7 bases and J by 2 bases, with 10 bases of the junction left unmatched. The germline gives CDR1 MNHEY, CDR2 SVGAGI. In DNA form, the CDR3 reads TGTGCCAGCACCCCTCGGATAGGGGGCAACTATGGCTACACCTTC. Translating gives CASTPRIGGNYGYTF.

The chain uses TRBV2 and TRBJ1-1, with 12 bases aligning to TRBD1. Germline V lookup: CDR1 SNHLY, CDR2 FYNNEI. V dropped 5 bases and J dropped 3; count of bases not matched to a gene: 4. CDR3 size: 15 residues. The CDR3 spells CASSRDRGLDTEAFF. The CDR3 DNA sequence: TGTGCCAGCAGTCGGGACAGGGGGCTTGACACTGAAGCTTTCTTT.

The chain combines TRBV29-1 with TRBJ2-1; 10 positions agree with TRBD1. CDR3 size: 13 residues. Unmatched junction bases numbered 11, after V lost 5 bases and J lost 13 bases. The V gene's germline CDR1 is SQVTM and CDR2 ANQGSEA. DNA of the CDR3: TGCAGCGTTCAGAGACAGGGGGCTGCCCTTCAGTTCTTC. This encodes CSVQRQGAALQFF.

CDR3 sequence: CASSRPESGAPSRRTDTQYF. The CDR3 DNA reads as TGTGCCAGCAGCCGCCCCGAAAGCGGGGCCCCGAGTCGGCGCACAGATACGCAGTATTTT. The chain has TRBV6-6 and TRBJ2-3; 7 nucleotides line up with TRBD2. The V gene's germline CDR1 is MNHNY and CDR2 SVGAGI (reference sequence). This CDR3 contains 20 residues. Trimming removed 6 bases from V and 1 base from J; junction bases left unmatched: 22.

The gene calls are TRBV5-1 and TRBJ2-5, with 9 positions matching TRBD2. The CDR3 is made up of 14 amino acids. Unmatched junction bases numbered 5, after V lost 3 bases and J lost 5 bases. Germline lookup yields CDR1 SGHRS and CDR2 YFSETQ. CDR3: CASSYGLARETQYF. The CDR3 bases are TGCGCCAGCAGCTACGGACTAGCGAGGGAGACCCAGTACTTC. The full variable domain, completed using reference TRBV5-1 and TRBJ2-5, is KAGVTQTPRYLIKTRGQQVTLSCSPISGHRSVSWYQQTPGQGLQFLFEYFSETQRNKGNFPGRFSGRQFSNSRSEMNVSTLELGDSALYLCASSYGLARETQYFGPGTRLLVL.

CDR3 protein: CASRLSGGVLGYNEQFF. CDR3 sequence (DNA): TGTGCCAGCAGATTGAGCGGGGGGGTCTTAGGCTACAATGAGCAGTTCTTC. The V gene is TRBV12-1, the J gene TRBJ2-1; TRBD2, as called in the table, went unchecked against the DNA. TRBV12-1 counts as a pseudogene. The CDR3 is 17 residues long.

This chain links TRBV19 with TRBJ1-2, with TRBD1 matching over 8 bases. There are 17 residues in the CDR3. V shed 0 bases and J 4 bases; nucleotides not matched to a gene: 10. CDR1 is LNHDA and CDR2 is SQIVND in the germline V gene (reference sequence). For the CDR3, the DNA is TGTGCCAGTAGTATAGATCGGTCAGGGGGCAGAACCTATGGCTACACCTTC. This gives the protein CASSIDRSGGRTYGYTF.

The chain is built from TRBV27 and TRBJ1-1, with TRBD1 matching over 10 bases. With V trimmed by 5 bases and J by 1 base, 4 bases remained unmatched. This CDR3 has 15 residues. The germline V gene has CDR1 MNHEY and CDR2 SMNVEV (reference sequence). CDR3 in amino acids: CASSPDRGRNTEAFF. The CDR3, as DNA: TGTGCCAGCAGTCCTGACAGGGGGCGGAACACTGAAGCTTTCTTT.

This CDR3 reads CASSAGLGVVGNTQYF. In DNA, the CDR3 is TGTGCCAGTAGTGCCGGACTAGGAGTCGTCGGTAATACGCAGTATTTT. This chain links TRBV19 with TRBJ2-3; TRBD2 agrees at 7 bases. Trimming removed 5 bases from V and 7 bases from J; junction bases left unmatched: 15. The CDR3 covers 16 residues. In germline, CDR1 is LNHDA, CDR2 SQIVND (reference sequence). The full variable domain, with the rest looked up from reference TRBV19 and TRBJ2-3, is DGGITQSPKYLFRKEGQNVTLSCEQNLNHDAMYWYRQDPGQGLRLIYYSQIVNDFQKGDIAEGYSVSREKKESFPLTVTSAQKNPTAFYLCASSAGLGVVGNTQYFGPGTRLTVL.

V gene TRBV15 combines with J gene TRBJ1-6; D is ambiguous. CDR1 and CDR2 (germline): LNHNV, YYDKDF (reference sequence). This CDR3 spans 16 amino acids. V lost 0 bases and J 9 bases, leaving 15 bases between the germline ends. The CDR3 spells CATSRDREGPGSPLHF. The DNA for the CDR3 is TGTGCCACCAGCAGAGATCGGGAGGGTCCTGGTTCACCCCTCCACTTT.

The V and J genes are TRBV29-1 and TRBJ2-1; 11 nucleotides match TRBD2. Germline loops: CDR1 SQVTM, CDR2 ANQGSEA. V shed 0 bases and J 12 bases; nucleotides not matched to a gene: 7. The CDR3 contains 14 residues. As DNA, the CDR3 is TGCAGCGTTGAAGAGGTACTAGCGGGAGTGGGGCAGTTCTTC. Protein sequence: CSVEEVLAGVGQFF.

The CDR3 DNA sequence: TGTGCCAGCAGCAGGCAGAACACTGAAGCTTTCTTT. It yields the protein CASSRQNTEAFF. The V call is TRBV2, the J call TRBJ1-1; no definite D call. V lost 6 bases, J lost 1 base, and 6 bases lay in between. The CDR3 loop spans 12 amino acids. Germline CDR1 and CDR2: SNHLY and FYNNEI.

The genes are TRBV9 and TRBJ1-1, with 8 bases that match TRBD1. Trimming removed 4 bases from V and 1 base from J; junction bases left unmatched: 9. Germline values: CDR1 SGDLS, CDR2 YYNGEE. The CDR3 runs 16 residues. CDR3 DNA sequence: TGTGCCAGCAGCCCCCAAGCGGGACAGGAGAACACTGAAGCTTTCTTT. Encoded protein: CASSPQAGQENTEAFF.